A single sample is the source of the 8 T cell receptor beta chains below, sequenced in a study of molecular identifiers for immune sequencing clone quantification. MiXCR, applied by TCRdb to the PCR reads, yields one record per CDR3 protein. Among 100,000 or so distinct CDR3 sequences listed, 35% to 40% were seen once. Specimen: naive CD8+ T cells from blood, with Jurkat cell RNA spiked in. Subset defined: FACS-sorted CD8+CD4-CCR7+CD45RA+ naive T cells. These receptor sequences come from a human donor in good health. Some libraries in this study had Jurkat cell RNA spiked in.

About this clonotype: With a much larger clone just one base away, this may be a read error. The gene calls are TRBV12-3 or TRBV12-4 and TRBJ2-3; D may be TRBD2 (6 bases). There are 15 residues in the CDR3. CDR3 sequence reads: CASNLTGTYTDTQYF. The CDR3, as DNA: TGTGCCAGCAATTTAACGGGGACTTACACAGATACGCAGTATTTT.

Only a few counts were recorded for this clonotype. The genes are TRBV28 and TRBJ1-6, with no clear D. CDR1 and CDR2 from the germline V gene are MDHEN and SYDVKM. Trimming left V 5 bases short and J 5 bases short, with 10 bases between. The CDR3 is 14 residues long. The CDR3 protein is CASSGVRNNSPLHF. Written as DNA, the CDR3 is TGTGCCAGCAGTGGGGTCAGAAATAATTCACCCCTCCACTTT.

This clonotype was recorded at least ten times. CDR3 in amino acids: CSASSAGGREQYF. In nucleotides, the CDR3 is TGCAGTGCTAGTAGCGCAGGTGGTCGCGAGCAGTACTTC. J is TRBJ2-7 and V is TRBV20-1; a weak D match, TRBD2 (5 bases). Per germline, CDR1 DFQATT and CDR2 SNEGSKA (reference sequence). V was trimmed by 3 bases and J by 6 bases, leaving 15 bases between them. The length of the CDR3 is 13 residues.

Here the CDR3 reads CASTEWGGTEQYF. The CDR3 DNA reads TGTGCCAGCACCGAATGGGGGGGTACCGAGCAGTACTTC. This sequence joins TRBV6-2 or TRBV6-3 and TRBJ2-7, with 7 positions matching TRBD2. Trimming removed 7 bases from V and 6 bases from J; junction bases left unmatched: 9. Germline V gene lookup returns CDR1 MNHEY and CDR2 SVGEGT. This CDR3 is built from 13 residues.

Points on this clonotype: The CDR3 does not end in the conserved phenylalanine or tryptophan, so this is likely a read error. This chain links TRBV6-2 or TRBV6-3 with TRBJ2-2; D not certain. Deletions cut 0 bases from V and 6 bases from J, with 8 bases between. CDR1 is MNHEY and CDR2 is SVGEGT in the germline V gene. The CDR3 contains 14 residues. CDR3 sequence reads: CASSYSKWAGELFL. The CDR3, as DNA: TGTGCCAGCAGTTACTCTAAGTGGGCCGGGGAGCTGTTTTTA.

This clonotype was seen many times. This chain links TRBV7-2 with TRBJ2-7, with D hard to call. Germline V CDR1 and CDR2: SGHTA, FQGNSA. With 1 base removed from V and 6 bases from J, the gap between germline ends came to 16 bases. CDR3 size: 15 residues. In nucleotides, the CDR3 is TGTGCCAGCAGCTTAGGGTTAGGGTTGGAAGTCGAGCAGTACTTC. Amino acids: CASSLGLGLEVEQYF.

Many counts were recorded for this clonotype. This rearrangement joins TRBV20-1 to TRBJ1-1; TRBD1 agrees at 8 bases. Per germline, CDR1 DFQATT and CDR2 SNEGSKA (reference sequence). The J segment lost 4 bases and the V segment lost 3 bases, leaving 7 bases of the junction unmatched. The CDR3 consists of 14 residues. The CDR3 sequence: CSASGTQGGTEAFF. The CDR3 DNA reads as TGCAGTGCTAGTGGGACACAGGGGGGCACTGAAGCTTTCTTT.

This clonotype was observed many times. The chain couples TRBV29-1 to TRBJ2-3, with 9 nucleotides matching TRBD2. The CDR3 totals 14 residues. The germline V gene has CDR1 SQVTM and CDR2 ANQGSEA. J gave up 5 bases and V 3 bases, and 6 bases lay outside the gene matches. CDR3 sequence reads: CSVEGGRAGDTQYF. As DNA, the CDR3 is TGCAGCGTTGAGGGCGGGAGGGCTGGAGATACGCAGTATTTT.